This is a list of T cell receptor beta chains from one sample in a study of T cells in Graves' hyperthyroidism and ophthalmopathy. TCRdb independently ran MiXCR on the multiplex PCR reads; one entry per CDR3 protein. The sample shows some 720,000 distinct CDR3 sequences, roughly 15% of them seen only once. Specimen: blood. The receptors originated from a man younger than 35 with Graves' hyperthyroidism. The CDR3 runs from the conserved cysteine through the conserved F or W. The D gene is left open where the match is weak. Rows give clone size only sometimes, using once, few, many, or a class for an expanded clone.

j_call d_call clone_size v_call cdr3_length cdr3_aa cdr3_nt
TRBJ1-1 - - TRBV6-9 12 CASSYPMGEAFF TGTGCCAGCAGTTACCCCATGGGTGAAGCTTTCTTT
TRBJ2-3 - many TRBV7-2 11 CASSRRGTQYF TGTGCCAGCAGCCGCCGGGGTACGCAGTATTTT
TRBJ1-1 TRBD1 - TRBV24-1 12 CASSDRGREAFF TGTGCCAGCAGTGACAGGGGGCGCGAAGCTTTCTTT
TRBJ2-5 TRBD2 few TRBV4-1 17 CASSQVGFGGSGETQYF TGCGCCAGCAGCCAAGTCGGGTTCGGCGGGAGTGGTGAGACCCAGTACTTC
TRBJ1-1 TRBD1 - TRBV20-1 14 CSARTGALDTEAFF TGCAGTGCTAGAACAGGGGCCCTGGACACTGAAGCTTTCTTT
TRBJ2-3 - - TRBV7-9 12 CASSFLELGEYF TGTGCCAGCAGCTTTTTGGAGCTAGGGGAGTATTTT
TRBJ2-1 TRBD2 many TRBV11-2 19 CASSPRPGLAVFSYNEQFF TGTGCCAGCAGCCCGAGACCGGGACTAGCGGTGTTCTCCTACAATGAGCAGTTCTTC
TRBJ2-5 TRBD1 many TRBV7-2 15 CASSSRTGSIETQYF TGTGCCAGCAGCTCAAGGACAGGGTCTATTGAGACCCAGTACTTC
TRBJ1-6 - many TRBV2 14 CASSAEFYNSPLHF TGTGCCAGCAGTGCGGAGTTCTATAATTCACCCCTCCACTTT
TRBJ1-2 - - TRBV20-1 15 CSAREPLGGEVGYTF TGCAGTGCTAGAGAGCCCCTTGGAGGGGAGGTCGGCTACACCTTC
TRBJ2-5 TRBD2 few TRBV10-3 16 CAISAGLAGEEETQYF TGTGCCATCAGTGCAGGACTAGCGGGAGAAGAAGAGACCCAGTACTTC
TRBJ2-2 - many TRBV28 14 CASRLGGYTGELFF TGTGCCAGCCGCTTAGGCGGGTACACCGGGGAGCTGTTTTTT
TRBJ1-5 TRBD1 many TRBV3-1 15 CASSPGDRGTQPQHF TGTGCCAGCAGCCCCGGGGACAGGGGAACTCAGCCCCAGCATTTT
TRBJ2-5 TRBD1 few TRBV18 17 CASSRRSDRGFQETQYF TGTGCCAGCTCACGGCGGTCGGACAGGGGGTTCCAAGAGACCCAGTACTTC
TRBJ2-6 - few TRBV11-2 14 CASSLDRGANVLTF TGTGCCAGCAGCTTAGATCGTGGGGCCAACGTCCTGACTTTC
TRBJ2-5 - - TRBV7-2 14 CASSFKGREETQYF TGTGCCAGCAGTTTTAAGGGCAGGGAAGAGACCCAGTACTTC
TRBJ1-4 - - TRBV14 16 CASSQDRIGRREKLFF TGTGCCAGCAGCCAAGACCGAATAGGGCGTCGGGAAAAACTGTTTTTT
TRBJ1-2 - few TRBV11-2 14 CASSLVQTRGGYTF TGTGCCAGCAGCCTAGTACAGACTAGGGGCGGCTACACCTTC
TRBJ1-2 - - TRBV7-3 16 CASSPSRGGLEEGYTF TGTGCCAGCAGCCCTTCACGCGGAGGCCTAGAGGAGGGCTACACCTTC
TRBJ2-1 - few TRBV28 13 CASTLGGLSEQFF TGTGCCAGCACCCTGGGGGGACTGAGTGAGCAGTTCTTC
TRBJ2-3 TRBD2 many TRBV27 15 CASSHHSTSSDTQYF TGTGCCAGCAGTCACCACTCGACTAGCTCAGATACGCAGTATTTT
TRBJ1-5 - - TRBV20-1 14 CSAREGRLGQPQHF TGCAGTGCTAGAGAGGGGAGGTTGGGTCAGCCCCAGCATTTT
TRBJ1-1 - once TRBV20-1 15 CSARDGGGRDTEAFF TGCAGTGCTAGAGACGGGGGGGGAAGGGACACTGAAGCTTTCTTT
TRBJ1-6 TRBD1 - TRBV25-1 15 CASSESGRGNSPLHF TGTGCCAGCAGTGAATCAGGCAGGGGGAATTCACCCCTCCACTTT
TRBJ2-7 TRBD1 - TRBV12-3/TRBV12-4 14 CASSLGGQANEQYF TGTGCCAGCAGTTTGGGGGGACAGGCCAACGAGCAGTACTTC
TRBJ2-7 - - TRBV2 14 CASSSRTGPYEQYF TGTGCCAGCAGTTCTCGGACCGGGCCCTACGAGCAGTACTTC
TRBJ2-7 TRBD1 - TRBV6-1 16 CASSPLRGDRGYEQYF TGTGCCAGCAGTCCCCTCCGGGGGGACAGGGGCTACGAGCAGTACTTC